This T cell receptor (beta chain) was recovered during a study of blood T cell repertoires in COVID-19. Original handling: Amplified reference gene primers provided the basis for estimating nucleated cell counts. TCRdb's table, derived via immunoSEQ multiplex PCR, lists solely in-frame clones and lacks some. That table gives V, J and clone size, and the DNA gave D and trimming. The sample holds about 400,000 clones, 80% to 90% seen once. The clonotype was recovered from a man in his forties or fifties with acute or convalescent COVID-19. Sequencing input: peripheral blood.

Here the CDR3 reads CASRPGQFRQSNQPQHF. As DNA, the CDR3 is TGTGCCAGTAGACCGGGCCAATTTCGACAGAGCAATCAGCCCCAGCATTTT. The V call is TRBV19, the J call TRBJ1-5, with D possibly TRBD1 on 5 matching bases. V dropped 6 bases and J dropped 1 base, with 19 bases sitting between them. CDR3 length: 17 amino acids. The germline V gene encodes CDR1 LNHDA and CDR2 SQIVND (reference sequence).